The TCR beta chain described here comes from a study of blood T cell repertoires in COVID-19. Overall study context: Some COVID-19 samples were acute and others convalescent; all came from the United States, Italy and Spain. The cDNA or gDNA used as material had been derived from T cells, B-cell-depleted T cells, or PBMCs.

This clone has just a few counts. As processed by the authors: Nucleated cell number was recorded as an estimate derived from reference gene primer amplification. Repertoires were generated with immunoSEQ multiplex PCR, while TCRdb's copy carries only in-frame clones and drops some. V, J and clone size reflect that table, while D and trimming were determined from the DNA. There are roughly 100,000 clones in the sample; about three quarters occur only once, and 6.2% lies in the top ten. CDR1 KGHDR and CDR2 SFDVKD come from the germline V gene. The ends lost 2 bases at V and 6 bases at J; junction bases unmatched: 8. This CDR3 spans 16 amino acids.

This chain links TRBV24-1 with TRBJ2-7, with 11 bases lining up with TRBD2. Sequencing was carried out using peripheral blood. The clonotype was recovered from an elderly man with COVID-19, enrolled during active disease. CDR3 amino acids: CATSDSTTSGRFEQYF. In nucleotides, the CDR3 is TGTGCCACCAGTGATTCCACTACTAGCGGGAGATTCGAGCAGTACTTC.